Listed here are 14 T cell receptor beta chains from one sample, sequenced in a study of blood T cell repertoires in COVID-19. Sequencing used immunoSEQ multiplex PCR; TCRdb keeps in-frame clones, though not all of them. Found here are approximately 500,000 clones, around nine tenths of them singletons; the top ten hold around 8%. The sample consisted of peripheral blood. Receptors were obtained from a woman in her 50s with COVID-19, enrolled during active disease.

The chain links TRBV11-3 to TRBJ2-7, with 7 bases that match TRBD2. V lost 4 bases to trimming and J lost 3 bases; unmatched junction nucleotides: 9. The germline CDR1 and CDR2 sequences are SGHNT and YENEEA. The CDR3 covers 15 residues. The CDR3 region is CASSSSSGALYEQYF. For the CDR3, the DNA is TGTGCCAGCAGCTCATCAAGCGGGGCACTCTACGAGCAGTACTTC. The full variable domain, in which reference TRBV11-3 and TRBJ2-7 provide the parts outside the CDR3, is EAGVVQSPRYKIIEKKQPVAFWCNPISGHNTLYWYLQNLGQGPELLIRYENEEAVDDSQLPKDRFSAERLKGVDSTLKIQPAELGDSAVYLCASSSSSGALYEQYFGPGTRLTVT.

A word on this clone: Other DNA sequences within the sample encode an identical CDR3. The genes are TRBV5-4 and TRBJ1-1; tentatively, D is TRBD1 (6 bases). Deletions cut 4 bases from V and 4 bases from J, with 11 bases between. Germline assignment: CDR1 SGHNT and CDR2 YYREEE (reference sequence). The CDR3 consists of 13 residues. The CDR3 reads CASSPQGSTEAFF. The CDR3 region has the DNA TGTGCCAGCAGCCCACAGGGTTCCACTGAAGCTTTCTTT. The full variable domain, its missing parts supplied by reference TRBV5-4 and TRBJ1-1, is ETGVTQSPTHLIKTRGQQVTLRCSSQSGHNTVSWYQQALGQGPQFIFQYYREEENGRGNFPPRFSGLQFPNYSSELNVNALELDDSALYLCASSPQGSTEAFFGQGTRLTVV.

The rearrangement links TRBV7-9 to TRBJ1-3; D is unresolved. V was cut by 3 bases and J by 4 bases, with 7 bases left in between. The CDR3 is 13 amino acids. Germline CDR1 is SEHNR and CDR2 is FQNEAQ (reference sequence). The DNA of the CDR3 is TGTGCCAGCAGCTTTGGAGCCGGAAACACCATATATTTT. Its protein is CASSFGAGNTIYF.

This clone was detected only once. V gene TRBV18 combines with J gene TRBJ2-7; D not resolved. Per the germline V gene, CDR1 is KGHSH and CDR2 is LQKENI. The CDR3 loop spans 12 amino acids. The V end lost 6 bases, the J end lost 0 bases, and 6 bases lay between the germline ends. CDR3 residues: CASSLSSYEQYF. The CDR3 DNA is TGTGCCAGCTCCCTAAGCTCCTACGAGCAGTACTTC.

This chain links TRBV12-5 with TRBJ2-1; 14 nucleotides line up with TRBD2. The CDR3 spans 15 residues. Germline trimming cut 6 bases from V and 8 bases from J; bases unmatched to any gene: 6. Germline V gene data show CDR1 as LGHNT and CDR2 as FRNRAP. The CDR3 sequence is CASGYGLAGGYEQFF. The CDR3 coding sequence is TGTGCTAGTGGCTACGGACTAGCGGGGGGTTATGAGCAGTTCTTC.

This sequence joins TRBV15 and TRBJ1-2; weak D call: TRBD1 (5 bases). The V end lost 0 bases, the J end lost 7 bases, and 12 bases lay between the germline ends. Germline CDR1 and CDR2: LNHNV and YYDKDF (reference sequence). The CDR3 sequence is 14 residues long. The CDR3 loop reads CATSRDVQGGGYTF. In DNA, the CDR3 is TGTGCCACCAGCAGAGATGTCCAGGGAGGTGGCTACACCTTC.

This CDR3 is CASSGRLGASGELFF. In DNA, the CDR3 is TGTGCCAGCAGCGGCCGGTTGGGGGCGAGCGGGGAGCTGTTTTTT. The chain recombines TRBV3-1 (or the pseudogene TRBV3-2) with TRBJ2-2, with a weak D call TRBD1 (6 bases). Germline CDR1 reads LGHDT; CDR2 reads YNNKEL (reference sequence). The V end was cut by 5 bases, the J end by 7 bases, with 17 bases between. The CDR3 runs 15 residues.

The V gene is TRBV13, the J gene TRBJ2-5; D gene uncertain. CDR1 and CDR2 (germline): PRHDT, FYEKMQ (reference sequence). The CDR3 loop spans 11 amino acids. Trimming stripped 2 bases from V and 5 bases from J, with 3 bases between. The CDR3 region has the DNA TGTGCCAGCAGCTTACGGGAGACCCAGTACTTC. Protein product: CASSLRETQYF.

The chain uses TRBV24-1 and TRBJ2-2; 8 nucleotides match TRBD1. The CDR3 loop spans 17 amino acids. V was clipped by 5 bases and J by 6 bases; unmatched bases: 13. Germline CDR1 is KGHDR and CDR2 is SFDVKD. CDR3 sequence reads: CATSVSTGAHRAGELFF. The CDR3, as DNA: TGTGCCACCAGTGTATCGACAGGGGCTCATAGAGCCGGGGAGCTGTTTTTT.

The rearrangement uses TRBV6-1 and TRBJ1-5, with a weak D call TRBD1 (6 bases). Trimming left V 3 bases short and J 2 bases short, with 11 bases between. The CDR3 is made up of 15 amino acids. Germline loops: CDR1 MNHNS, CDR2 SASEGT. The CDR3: CASSDAGAGNQPQHF. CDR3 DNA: TGTGCCAGCAGTGACGCGGGGGCCGGCAATCAGCCCCAGCATTTT.

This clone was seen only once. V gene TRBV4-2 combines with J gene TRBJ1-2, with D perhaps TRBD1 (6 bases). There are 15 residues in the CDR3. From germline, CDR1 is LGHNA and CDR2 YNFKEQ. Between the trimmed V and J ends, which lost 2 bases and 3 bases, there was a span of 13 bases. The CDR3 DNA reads TGTGCCAGCAGCCAAAGATTATCAGGGGACTATGGCTACACCTTC. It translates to CASSQRLSGDYGYTF.

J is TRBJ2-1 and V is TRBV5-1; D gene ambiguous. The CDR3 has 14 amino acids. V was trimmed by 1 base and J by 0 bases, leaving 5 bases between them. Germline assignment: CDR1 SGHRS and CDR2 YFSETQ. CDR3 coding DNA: TGCGCCAGCAGCTTGTCATCCTCCTACAATGAGCAGTTCTTC. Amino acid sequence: CASSLSSSYNEQFF.

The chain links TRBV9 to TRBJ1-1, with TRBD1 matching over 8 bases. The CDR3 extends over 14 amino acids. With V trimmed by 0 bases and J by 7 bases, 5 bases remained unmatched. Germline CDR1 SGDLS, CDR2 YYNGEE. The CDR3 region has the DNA TGTGCCAGCAGCGTAGATGGGACAGGCCTTGAAGCTTTCTTT. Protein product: CASSVDGTGLEAFF.

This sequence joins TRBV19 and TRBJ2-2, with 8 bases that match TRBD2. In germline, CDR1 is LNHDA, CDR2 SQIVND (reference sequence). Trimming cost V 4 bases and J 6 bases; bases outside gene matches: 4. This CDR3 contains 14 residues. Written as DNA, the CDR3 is TGTGCCAGTAGTAGGACTAGCTTGGCCGGGGAGCTGTTTTTT. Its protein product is CASSRTSLAGELFF.